This record concerns one TCR beta chain sequence. Antigen unknown. These data come from a study of cytotoxic CD8 clonotypes in ibrutinib-treated CLL. The protocol was immunoSEQ multiplex PCR, while the TCRdb copy is restricted to in-frame clones and leaves out a portion. The repertoire includes 270,000 or so clones, 76% of them detected once, and about 5.8% sits in the top ten. Study-level points and caveats: Sampling times, which were not matched between the groups, differed between sustained-remission patients and progressing patients.

Sequenced material: PBMCs, taken at disease progression, from a patient treated with ibrutinib. This receptor was taken from a human donor with chronic lymphocytic leukemia.

CDR3 DNA: TGTGCCAGCAGCTTGGTCTCCCGGGACTATGGCTACACCTTC. Translation: CASSLVSRDYGYTF. V is TRBV5-4 and J is TRBJ1-2, with D unresolved. Germline loops: CDR1 SGHNT, CDR2 YYREEE (reference sequence). Trimming left V 0 bases short and J 3 bases short, with 9 bases between. The CDR3 spans 14 residues. Full variable domain (remainder filled in from reference TRBV5-4 and TRBJ1-2): ETGVTQSPTHLIKTRGQQVTLRCSSQSGHNTVSWYQQALGQGPQFIFQYYREEENGRGNFPPRFSGLQFPNYSSELNVNALELDDSALYLCASSLVSRDYGYTFGSGTRLTVV.